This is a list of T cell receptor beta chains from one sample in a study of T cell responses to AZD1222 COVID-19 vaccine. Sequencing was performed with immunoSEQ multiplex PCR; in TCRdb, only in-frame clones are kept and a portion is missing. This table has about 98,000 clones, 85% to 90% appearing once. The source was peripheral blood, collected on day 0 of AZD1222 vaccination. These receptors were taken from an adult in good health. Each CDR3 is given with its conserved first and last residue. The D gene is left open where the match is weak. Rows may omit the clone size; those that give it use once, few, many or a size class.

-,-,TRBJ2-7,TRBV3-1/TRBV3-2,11,TGTGCCAGCAGCCGCTCCTACGAGCAGTACTTC,CASSRSYEQYF
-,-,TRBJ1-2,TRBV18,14,TGTGCCAGCTCGCCGCCCGACAGCGACTATGGCTACACCTTC,CASSPPDSDYGYTF
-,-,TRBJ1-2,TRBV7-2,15,TGTGCCAGCAGCTTATTGGGCAGGGTTGCCTATGGCTACACCTTC,CASSLLGRVAYGYTF
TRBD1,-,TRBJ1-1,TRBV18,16,TGTGCCAGCTCACCATTTACAGGGGCCCCTAACACTGAAGCTTTCTTT,CASSPFTGAPNTEAFF
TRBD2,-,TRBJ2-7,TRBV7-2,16,TGTGCCAGCAGCCCCTTGGAGGGTAGCGGGAGCATCGAGCAGTACTTC,CASSPLEGSGSIEQYF
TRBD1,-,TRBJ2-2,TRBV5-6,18,TGTGCCAGCAGCTTGGTCATTGTGGACAGGCGGAACACCGGGGAGCTGTTTTTT,CASSLVIVDRRNTGELFF
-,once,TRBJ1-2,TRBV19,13,TGTGCCAGTCGCAATGACGGGGGCCCTGGCTACACCTTC,CASRNDGGPGYTF
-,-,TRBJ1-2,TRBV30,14,TGTGCCTGGAGCCAACAATCCGGGTCTTATGGCTACACCTTC,CAWSQQSGSYGYTF
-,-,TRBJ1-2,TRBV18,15,TGTGCCAGCTCACCACAGGGGGTTGGTAACTATGGCTACACCTTC,CASSPQGVGNYGYTF
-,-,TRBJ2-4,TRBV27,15,TGTGCCAGCAGCACCGTCGGAGGGAGAATAAACATTCAGTACTTC,CASSTVGGRINIQYF
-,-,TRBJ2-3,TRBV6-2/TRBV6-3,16,TGTGCCAGCAGTACCCCCCCCGGGGGTCGGACAGATACGCAGTATTTT,CASSTPPGGRTDTQYF
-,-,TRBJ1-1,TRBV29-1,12,TGCAGCGGTAACAGGGTAGGGACTGAAGCTTTCTTT,CSGNRVGTEAFF
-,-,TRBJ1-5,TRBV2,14,TGTGCCAGCAGTCGGGACGGTTCTAATCAGCCCCAGCATTTT,CASSRDGSNQPQHF
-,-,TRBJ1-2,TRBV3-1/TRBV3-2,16,TGTGCCAGCAGCCAAGATTGGTCAGGGGTAAACTATGGCTACACCTTC,CASSQDWSGVNYGYTF
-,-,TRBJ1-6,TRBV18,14,TGTGCCAGCTCACCGTCGGGGGATGATTCACCCCTCCACTTT,CASSPSGDDSPLHF
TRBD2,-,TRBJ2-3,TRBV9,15,TGTGCCAGCACCGATGGACTAGCGGGCACAGATACGCAGTATTTT,CASTDGLAGTDTQYF
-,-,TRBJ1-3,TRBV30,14,TGTGCCTGGAGTGTACAAGCGGCTGGAAACACCATATATTTT,CAWSVQAAGNTIYF
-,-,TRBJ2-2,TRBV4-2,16,TGTGCCAGCAGCCAAGGAGGCAGGGCGAACACCGGGGAGCTGTTTTTT,CASSQGGRANTGELFF
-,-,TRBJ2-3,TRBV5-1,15,TGCGCCAGCAACCAAGGAACAGGCATAACAGATACGCAGTATTTT,CASNQGTGITDTQYF
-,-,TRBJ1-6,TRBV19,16,TGTGCCAGTAGTATTACCCGACAGACCCATAATTCACCCCTCCACTTT,CASSITRQTHNSPLHF
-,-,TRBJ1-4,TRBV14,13,TGTGCCAGCAGCCAAGATAATTCCCAGATGCTGTTTTTT,CASSQDNSQMLFF
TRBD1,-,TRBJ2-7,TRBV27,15,TGTGCCAGCAGTTTGGGGGACAGGGGGCTTTACGAGCAGTACTTC,CASSLGDRGLYEQYF
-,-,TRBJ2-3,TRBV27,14,TGTGCCAGCACCCCCCATCGGGACACAGATACGCAGTATTTT,CASTPHRDTDTQYF
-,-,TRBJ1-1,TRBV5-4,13,TGTGCCAGCAGCTCGTGGGGGACTCCTGAAGCTTTCTTT,CASSSWGTPEAFF
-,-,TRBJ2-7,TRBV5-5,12,TGTGCCAGCAGCGGAGAGGGTTTAGAGCAGTACTTC,CASSGEGLEQYF
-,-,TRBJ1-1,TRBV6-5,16,TGTGCCAGCAGTTACCTCCCAATCGAGGTGAACACTGAAGCTTTCTTT,CASSYLPIEVNTEAFF
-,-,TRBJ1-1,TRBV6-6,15,TGTGCCAGCAGTTACTCGACACCCGGGCCTGGGGGAGCTTTCTTT,CASSYSTPGPGGAFF
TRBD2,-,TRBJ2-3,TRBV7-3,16,TGTGCCAGCAGCTTAGGGCCTAGCGGGAGTTCAGATACGCAGTATTTT,CASSLGPSGSSDTQYF